The entry that follows covers one TCR beta chain sequence. Its antigen is currently unknown. This specimen belongs to a study of T cells after yellow fever vaccination. Notes on the study in general: Abundant clonotypes from the bulk population could get into FACS-sorted repertoires as contaminants.

TCRdb processed the 5' RACE reads anew with MiXCR; each CDR3 protein has one entry. Of just under 600,000 distinct CDR3 sequences in the sample, approximately 13% were seen once. CDR1 and CDR2 (germline): MNHEY, SMNVEV (reference sequence). The CDR3 runs 18 residues. With 6 bases clipped from V and 4 bases from J, the junction kept 17 bases outside the gene matches. The sequence was obtained from a man aged 30-40 years who received the YFV17D yellow fever vaccine. The V call is TRBV27, the J call TRBJ2-7, with 11 nucleotides matching TRBD2. The sample consisted of PBMCs, taken on the day of the yellow fever booster vaccination. For the CDR3, the DNA is TGTGCCAGCAGCCTCAGGGGGCGCGCTAGCGGGAGGTGGTACGAGCAGTACTTC. Protein: CASSLRGRASGRWYEQYF.